This record concerns one T cell receptor beta chain sequence. Trimming took off 5 bases at V and 5 bases at J, with 6 bases between the two ends. The CDR3 is made up of 11 amino acids. This entry comes from a study of blood T cell repertoires in COVID-19. On the study more broadly: PBMCs, B-cell-depleted T cells, or T cells were the source of the cDNA or gDNA that made up the material.

Sequencing was performed with immunoSEQ multiplex PCR; in TCRdb, only in-frame clones are kept and a portion is missing. The sample gives about 140,000 clones, 65% to 85% of which show up once; less than 2% is in the top ten. Sequenced input: peripheral blood. This sequence originates from a woman in her sixties with acute or convalescent COVID-19. J is TRBJ2-5 and V is TRBV12-3 or TRBV12-4; D is uncertain. DNA of the CDR3: TGTGCCAGCAGTGCTGAGGAGACCCAGTACTTC. Translation: CASSAEETQYF.